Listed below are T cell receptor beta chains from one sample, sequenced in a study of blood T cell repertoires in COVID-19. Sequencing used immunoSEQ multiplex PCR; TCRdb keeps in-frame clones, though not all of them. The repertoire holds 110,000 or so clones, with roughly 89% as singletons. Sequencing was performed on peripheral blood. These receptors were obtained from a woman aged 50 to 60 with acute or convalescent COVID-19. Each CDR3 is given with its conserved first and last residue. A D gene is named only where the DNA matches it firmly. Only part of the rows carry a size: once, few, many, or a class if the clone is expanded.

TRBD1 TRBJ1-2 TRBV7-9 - TGTGCCAGCAGCCCATCCGGGACGGTATTAAGTCAGGGGGACACCTTC CASSPSGTVLSQGDTF
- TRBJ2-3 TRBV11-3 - TGTGCCAGCAGCTTCATCCGCGCCACAGATACGCAGTATTTT CASSFIRATDTQYF
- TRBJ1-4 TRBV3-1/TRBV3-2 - TGTGCCAGCAGCCAAGTGGGGACTAGGGGAGAAAAACTGTTTTTT CASSQVGTRGEKLFF
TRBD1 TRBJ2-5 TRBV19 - TGTGCCAGTAGGCGACAGGGGATACAAGAGACCCAGTACTTC CASRRQGIQETQYF
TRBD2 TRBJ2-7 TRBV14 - TGTGCCAGCAGCCAAGCTAGCGGGTTCTCCTACGAGCAGTACTTC CASSQASGFSYEQYF
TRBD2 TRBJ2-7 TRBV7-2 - TGTGCCAGCAGCCCCGAGACTAGCGGGAGGGTAAGCTACGAGCAGTACTTC CASSPETSGRVSYEQYF
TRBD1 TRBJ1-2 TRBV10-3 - TGTGCCATCAGTGAGGTCGGACAGGGAGGTGGCTACACCTTC CAISEVGQGGGYTF
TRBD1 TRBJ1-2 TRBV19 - TGTGCCAGTAGCCTGGGACAGCCGAATGGCTACACCTTC CASSLGQPNGYTF
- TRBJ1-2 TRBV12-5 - TGTGCTAGTGGTTTTAGGAGGGATCGACCGACCTTC CASGFRRDRPTF
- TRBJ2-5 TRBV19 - TGTGCCAGTAGTGGGGATTGGAGCGTTAGCGGAGAGACCCAGTACTTC CASSGDWSVSGETQYF
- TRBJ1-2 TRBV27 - TGTGCCAGCAGTTTAACAGGCGCCTATGGCTACACCTTC CASSLTGAYGYTF
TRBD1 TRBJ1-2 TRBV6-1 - TGTGCCAGCAGTGAAGACAGGGGGACCCACAACTATGGCTACACCTTC CASSEDRGTHNYGYTF
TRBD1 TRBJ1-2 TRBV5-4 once TGTGCCAGCAGCTTGCCCCCTTCGACAGGGATTGGCTACACCTTC CASSLPPSTGIGYTF
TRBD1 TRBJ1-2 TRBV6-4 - TGTGCCAGCAGGGCTGGACAGGGTCCTAACTATGGCTACACCTTC CASRAGQGPNYGYTF
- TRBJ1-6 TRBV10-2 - TGCGCCAGCAGTGATGGGAGCTCCTATAATTCACCCCTCCACTTT CASSDGSSYNSPLHF
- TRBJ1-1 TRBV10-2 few TGCGCCAGCACCGTGGGAGGGAACACTGAAGCTTTCTTT CASTVGGNTEAFF
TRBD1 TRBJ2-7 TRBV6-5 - TGTGCCAGCAGTTACGGACAGGGGGGGTACGAGCAGTACTTC CASSYGQGGYEQYF
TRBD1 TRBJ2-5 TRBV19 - TGTGCCAGTAGTTCGACAGGGAGCGAGACCCAGTACTTC CASSSTGSETQYF
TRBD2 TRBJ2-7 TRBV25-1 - TGTGCCAGCAGTGAGTGGACTAGCGGGAGAATAAAGCAGTACTTC CASSEWTSGRIKQYF
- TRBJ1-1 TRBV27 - TGTGCCAGCAGCCTATATGGGAACACTGAAGCTTTCTTT CASSLYGNTEAFF
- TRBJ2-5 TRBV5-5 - TGTGCCAGCAGCTTTCCGGGGGAGACCCAGTACTTC CASSFPGETQYF
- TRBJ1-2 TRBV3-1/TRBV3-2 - TGTGCCAGCAGCCCATCGAACCCTGTTTCAGCGCACTATGGCTACACCTTC CASSPSNPVSAHYGYTF
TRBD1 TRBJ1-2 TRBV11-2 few TGTGCCAGCAGCTCGACAGGGGGTTTCTATGGCTACACCTTC CASSSTGGFYGYTF
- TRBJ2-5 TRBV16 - TGTGCCAGCAGCGCCCGACTCGGAGAGACCCAGTACTTC CASSARLGETQYF
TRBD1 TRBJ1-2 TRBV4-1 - TGCGCCAGCAGCCAAGTCCCGAGACAGGGAGACTATGGCTACACCTTC CASSQVPRQGDYGYTF
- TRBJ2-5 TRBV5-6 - TGTGCCAGCAGCTCCGGAGGGCAAGAGACCCAGTACTTC CASSSGGQETQYF
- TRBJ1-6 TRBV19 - TGTGCCAGTAGTATCCAGGGTGGTTCACCCCTCCACTTT CASSIQGGSPLHF
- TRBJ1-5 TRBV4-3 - TGCGCCAGCAGCCAAGATCCACCAGGAGCCGGGGGGCAGCCCCAGCATTTT CASSQDPPGAGGQPQHF
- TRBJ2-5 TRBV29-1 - TGCAGCGTTCCACAGGGACCCCTTCCGGAGACCCAGTACTTC CSVPQGPLPETQYF
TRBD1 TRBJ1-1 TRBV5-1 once TGCGCCAGCAGTCCTTCACAGGGGATCGGAATTGAAGCTTTCTTT CASSPSQGIGIEAFF
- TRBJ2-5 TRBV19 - TGTGCCAGTAGTACCTCAGGGTACCAAGAGACCCAGTACTTC CASSTSGYQETQYF
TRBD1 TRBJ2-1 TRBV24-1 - TGTGCCACCCCCGAGACAGGGAACAACAATGAGCAGTTCTTC CATPETGNNNEQFF
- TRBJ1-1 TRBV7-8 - TGTGCCAGCAGCTTAGCCAGGCGCGCGAAGAACACTGAAGCTTTCTTT CASSLARRAKNTEAFF
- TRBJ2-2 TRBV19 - TGTGCCAGTAGTACGAGGACAGGGAGGGGCACCGGGGAGCTGTTTTTT CASSTRTGRGTGELFF
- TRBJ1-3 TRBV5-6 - TGTGCCAGCAGCTTGGGACACTTCTCTGGAAACACCATATATTTT CASSLGHFSGNTIYF
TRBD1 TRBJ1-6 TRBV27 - TGTGCCAGCAGTTTAGTGAGGTCGGGACAGGGGATTTCACCCCTCCACTTT CASSLVRSGQGISPLHF
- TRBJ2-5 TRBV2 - TGTGCCAGCAGTTACACTAGTTCCGGTAGCGAGACCCAGTACTTC CASSYTSSGSETQYF
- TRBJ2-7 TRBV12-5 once TGTGCTAGTGGTTGGGTTTTAGAGGGATCCTACGAGCAGTACTTC CASGWVLEGSYEQYF
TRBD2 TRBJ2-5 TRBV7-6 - TGTGCCAGCAGCTTAGAAGGCGGGGGGGCTAGGGCCCAGTACTTC CASSLEGGGARAQYF
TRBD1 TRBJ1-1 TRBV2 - TGTGCCAGCAGGGGGCCCCCACAGGGGCGCCTGAACACTGAAGCTTTCTTT CASRGPPQGRLNTEAFF
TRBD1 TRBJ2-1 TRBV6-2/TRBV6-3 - TGTGCCAGCAGTCCGGGACAGGGTAATAATGAGCAGTTCTTC CASSPGQGNNEQFF
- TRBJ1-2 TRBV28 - TGTGCCAGCAGTTTATTGGAGTCCTATGGCTACACCTTC CASSLLESYGYTF
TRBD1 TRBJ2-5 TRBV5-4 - TGTGCCAGCAGCTCTCGGACAGGGAGGTACCAAGAGACCCAGTACTTC CASSSRTGRYQETQYF